What follows is one T cell receptor beta chain and its context. Here immunoSEQ multiplex PCR was the method, and the copy in TCRdb shows in-frame clones only, minus some. Of over 200,000 clones detected, around 82% appear once; the ten largest clones hold roughly 8.7%. The data are from a study of blood T cell repertoires in COVID-19. Germline CDR1 SGHRS, CDR2 YFSETQ. This CDR3 is built from 15 residues. With 6 bases removed from V and 3 bases from J, the gap between germline ends came to 17 bases. Material for sequencing was peripheral blood. The rearrangement joins TRBV5-1 to TRBJ2-3, with a tentative D call TRBD2 (6 bases). The sequence came from a man aged 40-55 years with active or convalescent COVID-19. DNA for the CDR3: TGCGCCAGCACCCGACCGCAGGGAGGTACAGATACGCAGTATTTT. Protein sequence: CASTRPQGGTDTQYF.